The T cell receptor (beta chain) described here comes from a study of STAT3 mutations in large granular lymphocyte leukemia. The V gene lost 2 bases and the J gene lost 8 bases, with 12 bases spanning the gap. The CDR3 spans 13 residues. Germline CDR1 MNHEY, CDR2 SVGAGI. General study results and limits: Every T-cell large granular lymphocyte leukemia patient had at least one immunodominant TCR beta clonotype.

Of note for this clone: Its antigen is undetermined.

The method was immunoSEQ multiplex PCR; TCRdb's version includes in-frame clones alone and lacks a portion of them. Among 30,000 to 45,000 clones listed, 88% were seen once. This TCR derives from a human donor with T large granular lymphocyte leukemia. Some clones in this sample may be carry-over from other donors' samples. The chain recombines TRBV6-5 with TRBJ1-2; no clear D gene. The sample consisted of PBMCs. For the CDR3, the DNA is TGTGCCAGCAGTTACGGGCCCGTTCAGGGCTACACCTTC. It yields the protein CASSYGPVQGYTF.